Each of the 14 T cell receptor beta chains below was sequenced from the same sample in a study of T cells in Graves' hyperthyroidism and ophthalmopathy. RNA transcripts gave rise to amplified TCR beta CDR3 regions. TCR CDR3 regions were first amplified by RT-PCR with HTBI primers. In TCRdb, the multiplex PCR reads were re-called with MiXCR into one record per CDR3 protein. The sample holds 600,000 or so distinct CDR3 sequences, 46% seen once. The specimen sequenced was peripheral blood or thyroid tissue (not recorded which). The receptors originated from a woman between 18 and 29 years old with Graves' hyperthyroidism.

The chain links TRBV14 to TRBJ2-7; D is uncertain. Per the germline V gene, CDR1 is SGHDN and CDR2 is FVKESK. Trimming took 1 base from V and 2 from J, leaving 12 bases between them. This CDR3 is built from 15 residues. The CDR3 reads CASSQVRGYPYEQYF. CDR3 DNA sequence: TGTGCCAGCAGCCAAGTACGTGGTTACCCCTACGAGCAGTACTTC.

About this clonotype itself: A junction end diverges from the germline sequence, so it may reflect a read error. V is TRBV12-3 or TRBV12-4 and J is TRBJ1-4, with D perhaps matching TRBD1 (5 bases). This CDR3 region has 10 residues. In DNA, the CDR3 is TGTGCCAGCACTCTACGCGGGACCACCTTT. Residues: CASTLRGTTF.

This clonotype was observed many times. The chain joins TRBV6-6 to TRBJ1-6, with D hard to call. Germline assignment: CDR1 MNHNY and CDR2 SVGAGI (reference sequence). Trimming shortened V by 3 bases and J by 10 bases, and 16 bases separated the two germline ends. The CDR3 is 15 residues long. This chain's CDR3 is CASSYLETRQSPLHF. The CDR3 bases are TGTGCCAGCAGTTATTTGGAGACGAGGCAATCACCCCTCCACTTT.

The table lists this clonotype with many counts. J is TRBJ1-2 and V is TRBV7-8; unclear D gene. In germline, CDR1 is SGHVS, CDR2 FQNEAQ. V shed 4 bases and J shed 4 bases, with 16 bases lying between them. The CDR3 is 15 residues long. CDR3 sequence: CASSSLGVNFYGYTF. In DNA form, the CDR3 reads TGTGCCAGCAGCTCGCTCGGGGTGAACTTCTATGGCTACACCTTC.

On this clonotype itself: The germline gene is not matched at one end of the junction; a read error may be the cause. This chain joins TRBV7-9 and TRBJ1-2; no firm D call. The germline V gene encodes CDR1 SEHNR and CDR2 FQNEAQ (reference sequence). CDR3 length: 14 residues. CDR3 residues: CASSLVSVGYGYTF. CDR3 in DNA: TGTGCCAGCAGCTTAGTGTCGGTGGGATATGGTTACACCTTC.

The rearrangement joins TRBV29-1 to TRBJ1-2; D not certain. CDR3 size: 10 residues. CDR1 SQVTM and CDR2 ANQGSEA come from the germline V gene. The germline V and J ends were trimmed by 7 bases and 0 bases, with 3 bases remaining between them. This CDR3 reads CSGSNYGYTF. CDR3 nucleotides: TGCAGCGGGTCTAACTATGGCTACACCTTC.

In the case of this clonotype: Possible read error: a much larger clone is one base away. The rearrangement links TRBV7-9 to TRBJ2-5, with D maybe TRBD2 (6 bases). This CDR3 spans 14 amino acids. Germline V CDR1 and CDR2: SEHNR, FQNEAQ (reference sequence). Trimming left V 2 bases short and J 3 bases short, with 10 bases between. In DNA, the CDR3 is TGTGCCAGCAGCTTACTAGCGAGTGAAGAGACCCAGTACTTC. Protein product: CASSLLASEETQYF.

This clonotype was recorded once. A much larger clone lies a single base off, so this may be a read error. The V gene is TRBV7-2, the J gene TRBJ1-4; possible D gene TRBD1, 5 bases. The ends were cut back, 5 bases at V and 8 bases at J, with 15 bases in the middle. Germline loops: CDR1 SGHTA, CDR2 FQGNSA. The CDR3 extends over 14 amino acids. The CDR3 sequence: CASSRTGRAEKLFF. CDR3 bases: TGTGCCAGCAGCCGAACGGGACGGGCCGAAAAACTGTTTTTT.

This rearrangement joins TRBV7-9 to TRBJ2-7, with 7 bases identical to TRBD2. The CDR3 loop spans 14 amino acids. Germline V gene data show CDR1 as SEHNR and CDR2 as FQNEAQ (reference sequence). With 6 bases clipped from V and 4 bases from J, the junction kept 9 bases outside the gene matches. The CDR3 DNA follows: TGTGCCAGCAGTGCTAGCGGAGTTCTTTACGAGCAGTACTTC. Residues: CASSASGVLYEQYF.

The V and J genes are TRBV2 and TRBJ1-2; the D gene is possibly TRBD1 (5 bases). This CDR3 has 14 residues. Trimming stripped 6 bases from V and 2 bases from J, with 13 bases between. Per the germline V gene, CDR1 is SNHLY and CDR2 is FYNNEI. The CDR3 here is CASRVIRENYGYTF. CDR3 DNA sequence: TGTGCCAGCAGAGTTATCAGGGAGAACTATGGCTACACCTTC.

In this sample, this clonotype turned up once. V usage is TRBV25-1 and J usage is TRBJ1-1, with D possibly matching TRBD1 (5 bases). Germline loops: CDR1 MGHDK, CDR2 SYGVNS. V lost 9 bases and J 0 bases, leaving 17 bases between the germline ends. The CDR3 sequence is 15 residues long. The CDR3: CASSIGGIMNTEAFF. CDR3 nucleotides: TGTGCCAGTAGTATTGGGGGGATCATGAACACTGAAGCTTTCTTT.

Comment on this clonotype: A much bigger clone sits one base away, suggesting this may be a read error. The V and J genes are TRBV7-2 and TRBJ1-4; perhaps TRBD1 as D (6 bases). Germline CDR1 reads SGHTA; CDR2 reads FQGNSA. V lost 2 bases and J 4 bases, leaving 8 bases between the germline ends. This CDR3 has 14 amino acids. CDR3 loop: CASSLRTVNEKLFF. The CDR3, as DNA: TGTGCCAGCAGCTTACGGACAGTTAATGAAAAACTGTTTTTT. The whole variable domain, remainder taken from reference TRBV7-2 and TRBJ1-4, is GAGVSQSPSNKVTEKGKDVELRCDPISGHTALYWYRQSLGQGLEFLIYFQGNSAPDKSGLPSDRFSAERTGGSVSTLTIQRTQQEDSAVYLCASSLRTVNEKLFFGSGTQLSVL.

The CDR3 reads CASSQRPSGNTIYF. As DNA, the CDR3 is TGTGCCAGTAGTCAACGGCCCTCTGGAAACACCATATATTTT. The chain links TRBV19 to TRBJ1-3; no clear D. The CDR3 has 14 amino acids. From germline, CDR1 is LNHDA and CDR2 SQIVND (reference sequence). The ends were cut back, 5 bases at V and 0 bases at J, with 8 bases in the middle.

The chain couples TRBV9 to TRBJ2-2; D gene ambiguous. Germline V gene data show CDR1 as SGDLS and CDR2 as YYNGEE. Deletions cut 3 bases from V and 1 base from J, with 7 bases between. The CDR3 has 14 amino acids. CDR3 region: CASSGFRNTGELFF. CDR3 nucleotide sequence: TGTGCCAGCAGCGGGTTCCGGAACACCGGGGAGCTGTTTTTT.